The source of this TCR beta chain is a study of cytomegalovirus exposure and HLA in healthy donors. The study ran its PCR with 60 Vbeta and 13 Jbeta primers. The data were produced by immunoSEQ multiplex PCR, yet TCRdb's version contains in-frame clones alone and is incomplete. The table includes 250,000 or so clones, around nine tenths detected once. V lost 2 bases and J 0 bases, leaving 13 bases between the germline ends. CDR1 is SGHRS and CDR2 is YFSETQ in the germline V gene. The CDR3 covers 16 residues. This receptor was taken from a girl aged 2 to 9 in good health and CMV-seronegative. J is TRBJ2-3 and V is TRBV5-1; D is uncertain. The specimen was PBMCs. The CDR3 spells CASSFERPISTDTQYF. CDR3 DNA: TGCGCCAGCAGCTTTGAGCGCCCAATTAGCACAGATACGCAGTATTTT.